One sample yielded the 20 T cell receptor beta chains listed below, sequenced in a study of cytomegalovirus exposure and HLA in healthy donors. 13 Jbeta primers and 60 Vbeta primers were used for the PCR. Assay: immunoSEQ multiplex PCR; the TCRdb copy retains only in-frame clones and omits some. The sample contains 170,000 or so clones, 75% to 85% of which appear only once. Sequenced: PBMCs. Receptors originate from a woman aged 25 to 45 in good health and CMV-seronegative.

The chain recombines TRBV4-1 with TRBJ1-5; D is possibly TRBD1 (5 bases). The CDR3 sequence is 14 residues long. V was clipped by 1 base and J by 5 bases, with 9 bases between them. The V gene's germline CDR1 is MGHRA and CDR2 YSYEKL. The CDR3 coding sequence is TGCGCCAGCAGCCAAGGGCAGGGCTATCAGCCCCAGCATTTT. This codes for CASSQGQGYQPQHF.

This chain joins TRBV5-1 and TRBJ1-1; 9 bases fit TRBD1. The CDR3 is 17 residues long. Germline V gene lookup returns CDR1 SGHRS and CDR2 YFSETQ. Trimming removed 3 bases from V and 0 bases from J; junction bases left unmatched: 9. CDR3 protein: CASSYDRGSGMNTEAFF. CDR3 bases: TGCGCCAGCAGCTACGACAGGGGGTCGGGAATGAACACTGAAGCTTTCTTT.

The chain joins TRBV4-3 to TRBJ2-2, with 7 bases aligning to TRBD1. With V trimmed by 0 bases and J by 2 bases, 6 bases remained unmatched. This CDR3 has 17 residues. CDR1 and CDR2 from the germline V gene are LGHNA and YSLEER. CDR3 residues: CASSQDAGTANTGELFF. The DNA of the CDR3 is TGCGCCAGCAGCCAAGACGCCGGGACAGCCAACACCGGGGAGCTGTTTTTT.

The chain carries TRBV27 and TRBJ2-1, with 10 bases that match TRBD1. CDR1 is MNHEY and CDR2 is SMNVEV in the germline V gene (reference sequence). This CDR3 has 18 residues. V shed 1 base, J shed 0 bases, and the junction held 6 bases outside the gene matches. The CDR3 reads CASSLLGQGGISYNEQFF. CDR3 bases: TGTGCCAGCAGTTTATTAGGACAGGGGGGAATCTCCTACAATGAGCAGTTCTTC.

Worth noting for this clone: The junction departs from germline at one end; a sequencing error may be responsible. The chain is built from TRBV7-9 and TRBJ2-1, with 8 positions matching TRBD2. Germline V gives CDR1 SEHNR, CDR2 FQNEAQ (reference sequence). CDR3 length: 16 amino acids. The CDR3 DNA sequence: TGTTCCAGCAGCGCAACTCGGGAGGGCCGTTACAATGAGCAGTTCTTC. It is translated as CSSSATREGRYNEQFF.

The chain carries TRBV7-6 and TRBJ1-1; the D gene is possibly TRBD1 (5 bases). The germline V and J ends were trimmed by 4 bases and 4 bases, with 16 bases remaining between them. CDR3 length equals 15 residues. Per germline, CDR1 SGHVS and CDR2 FNYEAQ. The CDR3 nucleotides are TGTGCCAGCAGCTCCCCGGGGGGGGAGATCACTGAAGCTTTCTTT. Its protein is CASSSPGGEITEAFF.

This clone was detected a few times. DNA for the CDR3: TGTGCCACCGGGCGGGAACGCTCCTACGAGCAGTACTTC. Translated, it gives CATGRERSYEQYF. The chain carries TRBV15 and TRBJ2-7; D perhaps matches TRBD2 (6 bases). This CDR3 has 13 amino acids. Germline V gene sequence: CDR1 LNHNV, CDR2 YYDKDF (reference sequence). V was clipped by 8 bases and J by 0 bases, with 11 bases between them.

The CDR3 here is CASSPSGESSYEQYF. The CDR3 nucleotides are TGTGCCAGCAGCCCTAGCGGCGAAAGCTCCTACGAGCAGTACTTC. The rearrangement links TRBV7-2 to TRBJ2-7; 7 nucleotides agree with TRBD2. Per germline, CDR1 SGHTA and CDR2 FQGNSA. The CDR3 runs to 15 residues. J was trimmed by 0 bases and V by 5 bases; bases with no gene match: 7.

This chain uses TRBV20-1 with TRBJ1-2; tentatively, D is TRBD1 (6 bases). Trimming stripped 5 bases from V and 6 bases from J, with 10 bases between. This CDR3 has 11 amino acids. Germline lookup yields CDR1 DFQATT and CDR2 SNEGSKA (reference sequence). In nucleotides, the CDR3 is TGCAGTGCTCCAACAGGGAATGGCTACACCTTC. Encoded protein: CSAPTGNGYTF.

This chain joins TRBV2 and TRBJ2-2, with D possibly being TRBD2 (5 bases). V lost 7 bases, J lost 7 bases, and 16 bases lay in between. CDR1 is SNHLY, CDR2 FYNNEI, per germline. There are 14 residues in the CDR3. The CDR3 DNA reads as TGTGCCAGCAAGCCGCGGGTCATAGTCGGGGAGCTGTTTTTT. Protein product: CASKPRVIVGELFF.

V is TRBV6-1 and J is TRBJ2-3; D unclear. V shed 7 bases and J shed 0 bases, with 14 bases lying between them. The V gene's germline CDR1 is MNHNS and CDR2 SASEGT. The CDR3 runs 15 residues. The CDR3 region has the DNA TGTGCCAGCATAATAGCAACAAGAAGCACAGATACGCAGTATTTT. Its protein product is CASIIATRSTDTQYF.

This sequence joins TRBV5-1 and TRBJ1-2; D is possibly TRBD1 (6 bases). CDR1 is SGHRS and CDR2 is YFSETQ in the germline V gene. The CDR3 has 14 amino acids. Trimming stripped 3 bases from V and 2 bases from J, with 11 bases between. CDR3 loop: CASSSRQANYGYTF. The CDR3 DNA reads as TGCGCCAGCAGCTCTAGACAGGCAAACTATGGCTACACCTTC.

This clone is a singleton in its sample. The chain recombines TRBV19 with TRBJ2-4, with 7 nucleotides matching TRBD1. The length of the CDR3 is 14 residues. V lost 3 bases and J lost 4; bases outside the gene matches: 3. Germline V gene data show CDR1 as LNHDA and CDR2 as SQIVND (reference sequence). The CDR3 sequence: CASSIDRVKNIQYF. The CDR3 nucleotides read TGTGCCAGTAGTATCGACAGGGTTAAAAACATTCAGTACTTC. Full variable domain (outside the CDR3, taken from reference TRBV19 and TRBJ2-4): DGGITQSPKYLFRKEGQNVTLSCEQNLNHDAMYWYRQDPGQGLRLIYYSQIVNDFQKGDIAEGYSVSREKKESFPLTVTSAQKNPTAFYLCASSIDRVKNIQYFGAGTRLSVL.

This clone came up a few times. The chain combines TRBV29-1 with TRBJ2-7, with a possible D match to TRBD1 (5 bases). With 3 bases removed from V and 6 bases from J, the gap between germline ends came to 12 bases. Germline lookup yields CDR1 SQVTM and CDR2 ANQGSEA. This CDR3 contains 12 residues. CDR3 in DNA: TGCAGCGTTGAGCGCCAGGGTGGCGAGCAGTACTTC. Protein: CSVERQGGEQYF.

The rearrangement links TRBV30 to TRBJ2-7; 9 bases agree with TRBD1. Unmatched junction bases numbered 5, after V lost 5 bases and J lost 3 bases. This CDR3 has 13 amino acids. The germline V gene has CDR1 GTSNPN and CDR2 SVGIG (reference sequence). In DNA, the CDR3 is TGTGCCTGGGGTCGACAGGGGGTCTACGAGCAGTACTTC. It yields the protein CAWGRQGVYEQYF. Complete variable domain (other parts from reference TRBV30 and TRBJ2-7): SQTIHQWPATLVQPVGSPLSLECTVEGTSNPNLYWYRQAAGRGLQLLFYSVGIGQISSEVPQNLSASRPQDRQFILSSKKLLLSDSGFYLCAWGRQGVYEQYFGPGTRLTVT.

This sequence joins TRBV7-2 and TRBJ2-3; weak D call: TRBD1 (5 bases). The CDR3 spans 15 residues. Germline CDR1 and CDR2: SGHTA and FQGNSA. The V end was cut by 3 bases, the J end by 1 base, with 11 bases between. In DNA, the CDR3 is TGTGCCAGCAGCTTTCCAAAGACAGGCACAGATACGCAGTATTTT. This translates into CASSFPKTGTDTQYF. Looking up the rest from reference TRBV7-2 and TRBJ2-3 gives the full variable domain: GAGVSQSPSNKVTEKGKDVELRCDPISGHTALYWYRQSLGQGLEFLIYFQGNSAPDKSGLPSDRFSAERTGGSVSTLTIQRTQQEDSAVYLCASSFPKTGTDTQYFGPGTRLTVL.

J is TRBJ1-5 and V is TRBV2; D might be TRBD1 (6 bases). CDR3 length: 12 amino acids. Per germline, CDR1 SNHLY and CDR2 FYNNEI. V was shortened by 8 bases and J by 4 bases, with 9 bases between the two germline ends. CDR3: CASRDNNQPQHF. In nucleotides, the CDR3 is TGTGCCAGCCGGGACAATAATCAGCCCCAGCATTTT.

This clone is a singleton in its sample. The V call is TRBV15, the J call TRBJ2-5; perhaps TRBD1 as D (7 bases). The end of the DNA aligns better with TRBJ2-7, so the J call may be wrong. In germline, CDR1 is LNHNV, CDR2 YYDKDF (reference sequence). The CDR3 runs to 12 residues. CDR3 coding DNA: TGTGCCACCAGCAGACAGGGGGGCGAGCAGTACTTC. Amino acid sequence: CATSRQGGEQYF.

The chain joins TRBV4-2 to TRBJ2-5; 12 nucleotides align to TRBD2. J was trimmed by 5 bases and V by 1 base; bases with no gene match: 2. The CDR3 runs 15 residues. In germline, CDR1 is LGHNA, CDR2 YNFKEQ. This chain's CDR3 is CASSQGLAGVETQYF. The CDR3, as DNA: TGTGCCAGCAGCCAAGGACTAGCGGGAGTGGAGACCCAGTACTTC.

The genes are TRBV27 and TRBJ2-7; 9 nucleotides line up with TRBD1. Germline V lookup: CDR1 MNHEY, CDR2 SMNVEV (reference sequence). The CDR3 extends over 15 amino acids. The V and J ends lost 2 bases and 2 bases, in that order; junction bases with no gene match: 4. The CDR3: CASSLRGTGPYEQYF. Here the CDR3 DNA reads TGTGCCAGCAGTTTAAGAGGGACAGGGCCCTACGAGCAGTACTTC.